This T cell receptor beta chain was sequenced for a study of T cell changes during pregnancy in multiple sclerosis. Generated by immunoSEQ multiplex PCR, the TCRdb table keeps only in-frame clones and is missing some. The sample carries some 77,000 clones, 75% to 90% recorded once. The clonotype was recovered from a female donor with multiple sclerosis, enrolled in a pregnancy study. This material consisted of peripheral blood, taken before pregnancy.

CDR3 nucleotides: TGTGCCAGCAGTTTCCCGGGACTAGGCCCTCTCGAGCAGTACTTC. Its protein is CASSFPGLGPLEQYF. The chain carries TRBV28 and TRBJ2-7; 8 bases match TRBD2. V was clipped by 3 bases and J by 6 bases; unmatched bases: 10. Germline CDR1 is MDHEN and CDR2 is SYDVKM. The CDR3 totals 15 residues.